Given below is one T cell receptor (beta chain) in context. Its antigen is still unknown. CDR3 regions were amplified by Arm-PCR using iRepertoire HTBI primers to build TCR beta libraries. TCRdb re-called the multiplex PCR reads through MiXCR, storing one row per CDR3 protein. The sample lists 250,000 to 300,000 distinct CDR3 sequences; about 17% were seen once. These data come from a study of regulatory T cells in long-lasting Graves disease. Background on the study: Graves' patients, newly diagnosed, had taken antithyroid drugs under 3 months. Study findings and constraints: Among samples with persistent disease, TRBV28, TRBJ1-2 and TRBJ2-5 were favored. Authors noted too few samples as a limitation.

The ends were cut back, 5 bases at V and 4 bases at J, with 22 bases in the middle. CDR1 and CDR2 from the germline V gene are DFQATT and SNEGSKA (reference sequence). The length of the CDR3 is 16 residues. Time point in this sample: newly diagnosed GD, antithyroid drugs for less than 3 months. There was RNA extracted from PBMCs, and the TCR library was made from it. Roughly 8.4 milliliters of peripheral blood were drawn into EDTA tubes. This same sample was also taken into another study, of T cells in Graves' hyperthyroidism and ophthalmopathy.

This clonotype was sampled from a woman younger than 45 with Graves disease. V is TRBV20-1 and J is TRBJ2-3; D possibly matches TRBD1 or TRBD2 (7 bases each). The input for sequencing was peripheral blood mononuclear cells (PBMCs), taken at new diagnosis, from a patient treated with antithyroid drugs. Here the CDR3 DNA reads TGCAGTGCTGGGGGGGGGACGACAGGGAACGCAGATACGCAGTATTTT. It yields the protein CSAGGGTTGNADTQYF.